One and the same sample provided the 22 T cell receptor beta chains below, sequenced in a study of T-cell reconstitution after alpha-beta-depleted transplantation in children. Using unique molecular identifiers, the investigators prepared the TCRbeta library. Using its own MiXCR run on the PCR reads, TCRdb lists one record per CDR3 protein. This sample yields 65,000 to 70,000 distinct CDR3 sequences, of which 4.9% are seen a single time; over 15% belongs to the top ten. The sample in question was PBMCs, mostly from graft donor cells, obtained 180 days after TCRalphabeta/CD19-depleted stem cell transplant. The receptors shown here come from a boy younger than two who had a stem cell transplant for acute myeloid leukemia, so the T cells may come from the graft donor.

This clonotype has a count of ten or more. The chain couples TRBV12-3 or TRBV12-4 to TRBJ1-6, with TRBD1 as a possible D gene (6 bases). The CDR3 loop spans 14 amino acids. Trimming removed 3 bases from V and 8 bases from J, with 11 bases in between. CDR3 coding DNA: TGTGCCAGCAGTTTCGAGGGGGGTGATTCACCCCTCCACTTT. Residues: CASSFEGGDSPLHF.

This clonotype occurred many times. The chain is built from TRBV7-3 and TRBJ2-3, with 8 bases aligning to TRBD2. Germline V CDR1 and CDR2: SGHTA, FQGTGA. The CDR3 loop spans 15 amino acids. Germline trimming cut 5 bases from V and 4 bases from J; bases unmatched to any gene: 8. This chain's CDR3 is CASSQRGGGPDTQYF. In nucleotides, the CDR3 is TGTGCCAGCAGCCAGCGGGGCGGGGGGCCAGATACGCAGTATTTT.

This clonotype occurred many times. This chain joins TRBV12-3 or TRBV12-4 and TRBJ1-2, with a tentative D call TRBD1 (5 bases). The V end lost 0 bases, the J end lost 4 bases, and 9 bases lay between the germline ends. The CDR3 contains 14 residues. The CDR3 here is CASSLAGAPYGYTF. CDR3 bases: TGTGCCAGCAGTTTAGCAGGGGCGCCCTATGGCTACACCTTC.

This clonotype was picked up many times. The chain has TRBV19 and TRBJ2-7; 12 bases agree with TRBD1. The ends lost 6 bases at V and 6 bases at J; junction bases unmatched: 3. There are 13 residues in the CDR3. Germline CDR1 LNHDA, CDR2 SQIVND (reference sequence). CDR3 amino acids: CASSGTGGGEQYF. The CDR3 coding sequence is TGTGCCAGTAGCGGGACAGGGGGCGGCGAGCAGTACTTC. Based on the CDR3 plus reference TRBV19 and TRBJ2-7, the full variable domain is DGGITQSPKYLFRKEGQNVTLSCEQNLNHDAMYWYRQDPGQGLRLIYYSQIVNDFQKGDIAEGYSVSREKKESFPLTVTSAQKNPTAFYLCASSGTGGGEQYFGPGTRLTVT.

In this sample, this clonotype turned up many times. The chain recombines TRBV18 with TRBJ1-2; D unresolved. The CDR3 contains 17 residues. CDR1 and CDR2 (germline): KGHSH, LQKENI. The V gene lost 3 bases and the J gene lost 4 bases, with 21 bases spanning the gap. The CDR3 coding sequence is TGTGCCAGCTCACCTACAATAAGGACGGATGAAAGCTATGGCTACACCTTC. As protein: CASSPTIRTDESYGYTF.

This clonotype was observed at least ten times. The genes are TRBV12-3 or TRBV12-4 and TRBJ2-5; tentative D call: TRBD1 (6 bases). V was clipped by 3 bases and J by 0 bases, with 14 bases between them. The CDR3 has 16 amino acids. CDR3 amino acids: CASSFMGAAYQETQYF. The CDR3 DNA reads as TGTGCCAGCAGTTTTATGGGGGCGGCGTACCAAGAGACCCAGTACTTC.

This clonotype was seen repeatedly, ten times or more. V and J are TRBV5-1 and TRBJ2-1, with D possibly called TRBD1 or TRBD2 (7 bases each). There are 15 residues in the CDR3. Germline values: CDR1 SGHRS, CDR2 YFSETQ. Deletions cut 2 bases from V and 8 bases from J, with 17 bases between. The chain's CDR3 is CASSFQGGAIDEQFF. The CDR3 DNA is TGCGCCAGCAGCTTCCAGGGGGGGGCAATAGATGAGCAGTTCTTC.

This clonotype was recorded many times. CDR3 sequence: CASSLRGVGGIFYEQYF. DNA of the CDR3: TGTGCCAGCAGCCTGAGGGGCGTCGGGGGGATATTTTACGAGCAGTACTTC. The chain uses TRBV5-4 and TRBJ2-7; TRBD2 matches at 7 bases. The CDR3 contains 17 residues. CDR1 SGHNT and CDR2 YYREEE come from the germline V gene (reference sequence). J gave up 4 bases and V 4 bases, and 17 bases lay outside the gene matches.

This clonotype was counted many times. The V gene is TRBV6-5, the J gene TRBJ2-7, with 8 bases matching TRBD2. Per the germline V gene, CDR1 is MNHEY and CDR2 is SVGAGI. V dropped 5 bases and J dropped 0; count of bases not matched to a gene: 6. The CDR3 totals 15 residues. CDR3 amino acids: CASSRLAPASYEQYF. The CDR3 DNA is TGTGCCAGCAGTCGACTAGCGCCCGCCTCCTACGAGCAGTACTTC.

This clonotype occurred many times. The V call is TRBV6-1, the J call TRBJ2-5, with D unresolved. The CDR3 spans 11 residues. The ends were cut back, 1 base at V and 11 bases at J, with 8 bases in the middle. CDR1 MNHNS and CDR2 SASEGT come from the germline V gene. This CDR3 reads CASSEGRHQYF. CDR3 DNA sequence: TGTGCCAGCAGTGAAGGGCGCCATCAGTACTTC.

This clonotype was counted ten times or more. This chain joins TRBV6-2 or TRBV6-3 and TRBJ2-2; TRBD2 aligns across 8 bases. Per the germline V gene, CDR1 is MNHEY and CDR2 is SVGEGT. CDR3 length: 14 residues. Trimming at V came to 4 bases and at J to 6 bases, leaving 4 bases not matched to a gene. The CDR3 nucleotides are TGTGCCAGCAGTTTCAACGGGGGGGCCGGGGAGCTGTTTTTT. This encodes CASSFNGGAGELFF.

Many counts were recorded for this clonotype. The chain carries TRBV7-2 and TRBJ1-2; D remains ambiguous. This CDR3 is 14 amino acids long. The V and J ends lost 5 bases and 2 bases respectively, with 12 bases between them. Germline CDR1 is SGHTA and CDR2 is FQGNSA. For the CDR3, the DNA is TGTGCCAGCAGCCTAATACAGACGAACTATGGCTACACCTTC. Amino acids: CASSLIQTNYGYTF.

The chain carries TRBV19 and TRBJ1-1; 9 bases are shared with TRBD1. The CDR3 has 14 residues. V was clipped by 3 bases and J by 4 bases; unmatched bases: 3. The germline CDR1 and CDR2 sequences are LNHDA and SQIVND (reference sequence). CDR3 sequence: CASSMGTGPTEAFF. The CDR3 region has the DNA TGTGCCAGTAGTATGGGGACAGGGCCCACTGAAGCTTTCTTT.

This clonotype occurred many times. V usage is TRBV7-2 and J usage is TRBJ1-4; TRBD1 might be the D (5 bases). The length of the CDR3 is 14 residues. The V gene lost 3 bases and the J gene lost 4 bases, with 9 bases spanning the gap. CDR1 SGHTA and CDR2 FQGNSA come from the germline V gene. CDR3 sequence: CASSFGDLNEKLFF. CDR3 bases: TGTGCCAGCAGCTTCGGGGACCTTAATGAAAAACTGTTTTTT.

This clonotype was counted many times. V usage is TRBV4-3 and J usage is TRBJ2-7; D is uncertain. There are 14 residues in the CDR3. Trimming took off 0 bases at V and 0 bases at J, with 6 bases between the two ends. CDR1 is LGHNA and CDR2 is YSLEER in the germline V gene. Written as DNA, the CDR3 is TGCGCCAGCAGCCAAGATTTCAGCTCCTACGAGCAGTACTTC. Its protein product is CASSQDFSSYEQYF.

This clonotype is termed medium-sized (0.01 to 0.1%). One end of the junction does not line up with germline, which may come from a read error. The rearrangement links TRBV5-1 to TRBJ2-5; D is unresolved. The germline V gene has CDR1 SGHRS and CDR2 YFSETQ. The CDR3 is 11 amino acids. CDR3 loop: CASSLQETQYF. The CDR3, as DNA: TGTGCCAGTAGCCTCCAAGAGACCCAGTACTTC.

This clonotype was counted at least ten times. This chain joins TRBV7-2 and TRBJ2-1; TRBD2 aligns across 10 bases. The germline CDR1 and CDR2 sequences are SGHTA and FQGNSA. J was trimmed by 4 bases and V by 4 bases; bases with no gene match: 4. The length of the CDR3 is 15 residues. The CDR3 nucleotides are TGTGCCAGCAGCTGGAGCGGGGGGGCTTACAATGAGCAGTTCTTC. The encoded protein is CASSWSGGAYNEQFF.

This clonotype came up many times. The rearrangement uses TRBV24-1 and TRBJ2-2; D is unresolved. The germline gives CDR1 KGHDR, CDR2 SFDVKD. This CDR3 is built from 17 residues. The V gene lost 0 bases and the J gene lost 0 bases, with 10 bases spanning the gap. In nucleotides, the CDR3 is TGTGCCACCAGTGATTTGCCACTCGCCTCGAACACCGGGGAGCTGTTTTTT. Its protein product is CATSDLPLASNTGELFF.

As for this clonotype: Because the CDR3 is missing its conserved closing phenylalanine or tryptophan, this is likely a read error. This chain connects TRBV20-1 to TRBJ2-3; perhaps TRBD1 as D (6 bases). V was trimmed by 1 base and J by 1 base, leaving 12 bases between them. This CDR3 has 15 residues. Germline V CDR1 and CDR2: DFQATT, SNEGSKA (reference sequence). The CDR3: CSARAQGRGTDTQYS. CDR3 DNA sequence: TGCAGTGCTAGAGCCCAGGGGCGGGGCACAGATACGCAGTATTCT.

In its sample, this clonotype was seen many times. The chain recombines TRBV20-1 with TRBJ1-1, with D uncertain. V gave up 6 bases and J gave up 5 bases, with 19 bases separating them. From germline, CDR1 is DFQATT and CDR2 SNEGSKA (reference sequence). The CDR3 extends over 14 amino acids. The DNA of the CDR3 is TGCAGTGCGGCCGGGATTACTCACTTTACTGAAGCTTTCTTT. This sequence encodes CSAAGITHFTEAFF.

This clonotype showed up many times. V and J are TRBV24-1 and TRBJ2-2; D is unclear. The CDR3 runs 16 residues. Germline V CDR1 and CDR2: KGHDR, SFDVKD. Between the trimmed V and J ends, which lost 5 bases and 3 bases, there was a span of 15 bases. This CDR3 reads CATSGIRALDTGELFF. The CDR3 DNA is TGTGCCACCAGTGGGATCCGGGCCTTGGACACCGGGGAGCTGTTTTTT.

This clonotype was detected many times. This CDR3 reads CSAATGGEETQYF. CDR3 coding DNA: TGCAGTGCTGCGACAGGGGGGGAAGAGACCCAGTACTTC. The chain combines TRBV20-1 with TRBJ2-5, with TRBD1 identical over 9 bases. CDR3 length equals 13 residues. CDR1 DFQATT and CDR2 SNEGSKA come from the germline V gene (reference sequence). With 5 bases clipped from V and 3 bases from J, the junction kept 4 bases outside the gene matches.